This T cell receptor (beta chain) was recorded in a study of cytomegalovirus exposure and HLA in healthy donors. 60 Vbeta and 13 Jbeta primers were used in PCR. The table came from immunoSEQ multiplex PCR; TCRdb's copy has only in-frame clones and leaves some out. The repertoire includes approximately 150,000 clones, roughly three quarters of them detected once, and about 4.7% sits in the top ten. V dropped 8 bases and J dropped 6; count of bases not matched to a gene: 10. The CDR3 loop spans 13 amino acids. Germline values: CDR1 MNHEY, CDR2 SMNVEV (reference sequence). V gene TRBV27 combines with J gene TRBJ2-7; TRBD2 matches 7 bases. This sequence originates from a man aged 55 to 70 in good health and CMV-seronegative. Sample: PBMCs. Here the CDR3 reads CASAPRGGSEQYF. CDR3 sequence (DNA): TGTGCCAGCGCCCCTCGGGGCGGGAGCGAGCAGTACTTC.